This T cell receptor beta chain was captured by sequencing in a study of blood T cell repertoires in COVID-19. A Seattle source enrolled patients during active infection and followed them longitudinally. The V and J ends lost 3 bases and 0 bases respectively, with 5 bases between them. CDR3 length equals 13 residues. Germline V CDR1 and CDR2: SGHVS, FNYEAQ. Clones were read by immunoSEQ multiplex PCR, and TCRdb kept only the in-frame ones, dropping some. Among about 300,000 clones listed, roughly 89% were seen once. The chain joins TRBV7-6 to TRBJ1-1; no reliable D call. This clonotype originated in a woman aged 25 to 39 with COVID-19, enrolled during active disease. Sequences were obtained from peripheral blood. The CDR3 DNA is TGTGCCAGCAGCTTCCAGATGAACACTGAAGCTTTCTTT. It yields the protein CASSFQMNTEAFF.